This TCR beta chain was identified in a study of a mutant IDH1 vaccine in newly diagnosed glioma. Study background: The start of vaccination came 4-6 weeks after radiotherapy alone, or with temozolomide cycles. The timing of visit V12 was week 35, and that of visit V13 was week 47.

As for time point: week 47, end of study. Every vaccine dose comprised 300 ug of mutant IDH1 20-mer peptide plus topical imiquimod. Data came from immunoSEQ multiplex PCR; TCRdb stores just in-frame clones and leaves some out. The sample shows about 50,000 clones, approximately 84% of them seen only once. The CDR3 extends over 13 amino acids. V was trimmed by 3 bases and J by 0 bases, leaving 6 bases between them. Germline CDR1 is KGHSH and CDR2 is LQKENI. Study findings and constraints: The study observed vaccine-induced immune responses in around 94% of patients.

The table lists this clone with a count of one. Its target is unknown. The J gene is TRBJ2-7, the V gene TRBV18; no clear D gene. The sequence derives from a woman in her thirties with glioma. Some clones in this sample may be carry-over from other donors' samples. Sample: PBMCs, taken from a glioma patient whose treatment included an IDH1 peptide vaccine. Written as DNA, the CDR3 is TGTGCCAGCTCACCTGAAAACTCCTACGAGCAGTACTTC. It is translated as CASSPENSYEQYF.